This is a list of T cell receptor beta chains from one sample in a study of blood T cell repertoires in COVID-19. Method: immunoSEQ multiplex PCR; TCRdb's copy keeps in-frame clones and lacks some. The table has roughly 200,000 clones, about 90% seen once. The sample taken for sequencing was peripheral blood. The receptor set was obtained from a man younger than 35 with active or convalescent COVID-19. CDR3s include the opening cysteine and the closing phenylalanine or tryptophan. Each record gives: V gene, J gene, D gene, CDR3 protein, CDR3 DNA. D genes are given only for firm matches.

V: TRBV6-6; J: TRBJ2-7; D: TRBD1; CDR3: CASSQGQGITYEQYF; DNA: TGTGCCAGCAGTCAGGGACAGGGGATAACCTACGAGCAGTACTTC
V: TRBV25-1; J: TRBJ1-6; D: .; CDR3: CASSDPASGYNSPLHF; DNA: TGTGCCAGCAGTGACCCCGCCAGCGGCTATAATTCACCCCTCCACTTT
V: TRBV18; J: TRBJ2-5; D: .; CDR3: CASSLNREQETQYF; DNA: TGTGCCAGCTCACTAAACAGGGAACAAGAGACCCAGTACTTC
V: TRBV7-9; J: TRBJ2-5; D: TRBD2; CDR3: CASSPQRVAGVQETQYF; DNA: TGTGCCAGCAGCCCCCAGCGGGTAGCGGGGGTTCAAGAGACCCAGTACTTC
V: TRBV6-5; J: TRBJ1-6; D: TRBD1; CDR3: CASSRQGDNSPLHF; DNA: TGTGCCAGCAGTAGACAGGGTGATAATTCACCCCTCCACTTT
V: TRBV18; J: TRBJ2-7; D: TRBD2; CDR3: CASSPIAGGVYEQYF; DNA: TGTGCCAGCTCACCCATAGCGGGGGGGGTCTACGAGCAGTACTTC
V: TRBV5-6; J: TRBJ1-2; D: .; CDR3: CASSLRLPRWGDGYGYTF; DNA: TGTGCCAGCAGCTTGCGACTACCTAGATGGGGTGATGGCTATGGCTACACCTTC
V: TRBV5-5; J: TRBJ1-1; D: .; CDR3: CASSFGGVGGTEAFF; DNA: TGTGCCAGCAGCTTCGGCGGCGTGGGGGGCACTGAAGCTTTCTTT
V: TRBV5-1; J: TRBJ2-2; D: .; CDR3: CASSPKQPDTGELFF; DNA: TGCGCCAGCAGCCCCAAACAGCCTGACACCGGGGAGCTGTTTTTT
V: TRBV7-9; J: TRBJ2-5; D: TRBD1; CDR3: CASSPRDRGETQYF; DNA: TGTGCCAGCAGCCCGAGGGACAGGGGAGAGACCCAGTACTTC
V: TRBV7-9; J: TRBJ2-1; D: TRBD1; CDR3: CASSLGQGAHNEQFF; DNA: TGTGCCAGCAGCTTAGGTCAGGGGGCTCACAATGAGCAGTTCTTC
V: TRBV6-4; J: TRBJ2-1; D: TRBD1; CDR3: CASSDSHRGSYNEQFF; DNA: TGTGCCAGCAGTGACTCCCACAGGGGCTCCTACAATGAGCAGTTCTTC